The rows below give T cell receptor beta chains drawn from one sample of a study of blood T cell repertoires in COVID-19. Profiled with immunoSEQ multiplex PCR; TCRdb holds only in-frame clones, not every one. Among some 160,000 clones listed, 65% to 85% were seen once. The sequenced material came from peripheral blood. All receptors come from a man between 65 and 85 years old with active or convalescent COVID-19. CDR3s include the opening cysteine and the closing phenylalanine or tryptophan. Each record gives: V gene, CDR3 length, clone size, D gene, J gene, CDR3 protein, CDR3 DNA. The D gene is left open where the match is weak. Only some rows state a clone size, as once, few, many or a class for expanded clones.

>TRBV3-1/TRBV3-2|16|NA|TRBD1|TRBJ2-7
CASSQEGGTGIYEQYF
TGTGCCAGCAGCCAAGAGGGTGGGACAGGGATTTACGAGCAGTACTTC
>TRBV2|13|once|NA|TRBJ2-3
CASSSSRSDTQYF
TGTGCCAGCAGCAGTTCTAGGTCAGATACGCAGTATTTT
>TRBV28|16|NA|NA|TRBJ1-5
CASSKGSSLSTQPQHF
TGTGCCAGCAGTAAGGGGTCGTCACTCAGCACTCAGCCCCAGCATTTT
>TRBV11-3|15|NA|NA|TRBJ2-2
CASSQRYRETGELFF
TGTGCCAGCAGCCAGCGGTACAGGGAGACCGGGGAGCTGTTTTTT
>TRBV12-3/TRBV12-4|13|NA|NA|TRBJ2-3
CASSLPQSDTQYF
TGTGCCAGCAGTTTACCCCAGTCAGATACGCAGTATTTT
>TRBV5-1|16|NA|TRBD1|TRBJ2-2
CASSLNSRGLTGELFF
TGCGCCAGCAGCCTGAATAGCAGGGGGCTGACCGGGGAGCTGTTTTTT
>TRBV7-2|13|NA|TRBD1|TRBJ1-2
CASSSRTGDGYTF
TGTGCCAGCAGCTCCAGGACAGGGGATGGCTACACCTTC
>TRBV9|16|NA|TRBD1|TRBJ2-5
CASSERGYRGQETQYF
TGTGCCAGCAGCGAAAGGGGCTATAGGGGGCAGGAGACCCAGTACTTC
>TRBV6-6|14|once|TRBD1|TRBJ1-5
CASSYGTGVQPQHF
TGTGCCAGCAGTTACGGGACAGGGGTTCAGCCCCAGCATTTT
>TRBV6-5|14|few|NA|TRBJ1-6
CASSPQGFDSPLHF
TGTGCCAGCAGCCCACAGGGATTCGATTCACCCCTCCACTTT
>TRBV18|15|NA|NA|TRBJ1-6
CASSPTAAGDSPLHF
TGTGCCAGCTCACCAACGGCAGCCGGGGATTCACCCCTCCACTTT
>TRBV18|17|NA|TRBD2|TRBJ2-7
CASSPGLAVGGPGEQYF
TGTGCCAGCTCACCAGGACTAGCGGTTGGGGGTCCCGGTGAGCAGTACTTC
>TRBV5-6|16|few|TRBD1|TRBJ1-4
CASSLGQGPGFEKLFF
TGTGCCAGCAGCTTGGGACAGGGTCCTGGTTTTGAAAAACTGTTTTTT
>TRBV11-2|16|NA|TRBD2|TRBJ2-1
CASSLMTGTSVSEQFF
TGTGCCAGCAGCCTCATGACCGGGACTAGTGTCAGTGAGCAGTTCTTC
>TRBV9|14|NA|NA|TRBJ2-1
CASRAPAGSNEQFF
TGTGCCAGCAGGGCTCCGGCGGGATCCAATGAGCAGTTCTTC
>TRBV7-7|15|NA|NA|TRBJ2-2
CASSLQQGNTGELFF
TGTGCCAGCAGCTTACAACAGGGCAATACCGGGGAGCTGTTTTTT
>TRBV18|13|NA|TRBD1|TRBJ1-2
CASSPQGASGYTF
TGTGCCAGCTCACCACAGGGGGCAAGCGGCTACACCTTC
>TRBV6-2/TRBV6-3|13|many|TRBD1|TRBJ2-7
CASSYGTGYEQYF
TGTGCCAGCAGTTACGGGACAGGTTACGAGCAGTACTTC
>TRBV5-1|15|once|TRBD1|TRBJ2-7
CASRLGRDSNYEQYF
TGCGCCAGCAGACTGGGCCGGGACAGCAACTACGAGCAGTACTTC
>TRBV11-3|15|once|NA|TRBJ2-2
CASSKPGEHTGELFF
TGTGCCAGCAGCAAGCCGGGAGAGCACACCGGGGAGCTGTTTTTT
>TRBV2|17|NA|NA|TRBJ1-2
CASSDPPPSRGIRGYTF
TGTGCCAGCAGTGACCCACCCCCATCGCGGGGGATAAGGGGCTACACCTTC
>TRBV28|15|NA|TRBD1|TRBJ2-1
CASSTGQGVYNEQFF
TGTGCCAGCAGCACTGGACAGGGGGTTTACAATGAGCAGTTCTTC